The rows below give T cell receptor beta chains drawn from one sample of a study of regulatory T cells in long-lasting Graves disease. Each CDR3 protein is one row after TCRdb ran MiXCR on the multiplex PCR reads. The repertoire has hundreds of thousands of distinct CDR3 sequences, 14% to 15% of them found once; the top ten carry roughly 7.7%. These data were also filed under a second study, of T cells in Graves' hyperthyroidism and ophthalmopathy.

The starting material was peripheral blood mononuclear cells (PBMCs), obtained at new diagnosis, from a patient treated with antithyroid drugs. These receptors were taken from a woman in her thirties or forties with Graves disease. CDR3s include the opening cysteine and the closing phenylalanine or tryptophan. A D gene is named only where the DNA matches it firmly. Clone size is stated in some rows and not others, as once, few, many or a class when expanded.

>-|TRBV29-1|TRBJ2-2|-
CSVRIGGGTGELFF
TGCAGCGTGAGGATAGGGGGAGGAACCGGGGAGCTGTTTTTT
>-|TRBV28|TRBJ2-3|many
CASSTQGGFTDTQYF
TGTGCCAGCAGCACACAGGGGGGGTTTACAGATACGCAGTATTTT
>-|TRBV9|TRBJ2-1|few
CASSAEIWDNNEQFF
TGTGCCAGCAGCGCCGAGATCTGGGACAACAATGAGCAGTTCTTC
>TRBD2|TRBV7-2|TRBJ2-1|-
CASSSGLAGDNEQFF
TGTGCCAGCAGCTCGGGACTAGCGGGAGACAATGAGCAGTTCTTC
>-|TRBV6-4|TRBJ2-1|few
CASSATWAKPGLYNEQFF
TGTGCCAGCAGTGCTACCTGGGCCAAACCTGGCCTATACAATGAGCAGTTCTTC
>-|TRBV5-1|TRBJ2-1|-
CASSLVGAIYNEQFF
TGCGCCAGCAGCTTGGTGGGGGCGATCTACAATGAGCAGTTCTTC
>-|TRBV30|TRBJ1-2|-
CAWGGGNYGYTF
TGTGCCTGGGGTGGTGGAAACTATGGCTACACCTTC
>TRBD1|TRBV20-1|TRBJ1-2|-
CSASPIGQGRNYGYTF
TGCAGTGCTAGTCCCATTGGACAGGGGAGAAACTATGGCTACACCTTC
>-|TRBV28|TRBJ1-1|many
CASIQSGANTEAFF
TGTGCCAGCATCCAGAGCGGGGCCAACACTGAAGCTTTCTTT
>TRBD1|TRBV20-1|TRBJ2-7|few
CSARDDSWTGSYEQYF
TGCAGTGCTAGAGATGATAGTTGGACAGGCTCCTACGAGCAGTACTTC
>-|TRBV15|TRBJ2-1|few
CATSAHPYTYNEQFF
TGTGCCACCAGCGCCCACCCGTATACTTACAATGAGCAGTTCTTC
>-|TRBV12-3/TRBV12-4|TRBJ2-3|many
CASSLGFDTQYF
TGTGCCAGCAGTTTAGGTTTTGATACGCAGTATTTT
>-|TRBV7-3|TRBJ2-3|-
CASSLTSVGGTDTQYF
TGTGCCAGCAGCTTAACCTCGGTGGGAGGCACAGATACGCAGTATTTT
>-|TRBV30|TRBJ1-2|many
CAWSVSGAGGYTF
TGTGCCTGGAGCGTATCTGGGGCGGGTGGCTACACCTTC
>TRBD2|TRBV24-1|TRBJ2-3|many
CATSDPGTSGPRGSDTQYF
TGTGCCACCAGTGATCCCGGGACTAGCGGCCCTCGGGGGTCAGATACGCAGTATTTT
>-|TRBV28|TRBJ1-6|many
CASSPRDNPSTPLHF
TGTGCCAGCAGTCCCCGGGACAACCCTTCTACACCCCTCCACTTT
>TRBD2|TRBV5-1|TRBJ2-7|many
CASRPDAGGSYEQYF
TGCGCCAGCAGGCCCGACGCGGGGGGCTCCTACGAGCAGTACTTC